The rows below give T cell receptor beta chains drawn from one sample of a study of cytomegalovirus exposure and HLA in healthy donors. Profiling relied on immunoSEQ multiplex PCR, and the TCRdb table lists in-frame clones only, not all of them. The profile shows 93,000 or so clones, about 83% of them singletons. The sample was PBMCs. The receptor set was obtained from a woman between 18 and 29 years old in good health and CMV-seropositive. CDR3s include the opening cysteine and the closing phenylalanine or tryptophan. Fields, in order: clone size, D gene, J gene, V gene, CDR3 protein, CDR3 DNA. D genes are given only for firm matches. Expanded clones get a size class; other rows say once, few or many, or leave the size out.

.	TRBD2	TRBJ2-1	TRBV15	CATSRGGTSRVEQFF	TGTGCCACCAGCAGAGGGGGGACTAGTCGGGTTGAGCAGTTCTTC
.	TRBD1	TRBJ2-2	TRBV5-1	CASSSGGVNTGELFF	TGCGCCAGCAGTTCAGGGGGCGTGAACACCGGGGAGCTGTTTTTT
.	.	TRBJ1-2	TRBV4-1	CASSQVTGSGPGHYGYTF	TGCGCCAGCAGCCAAGTGACGGGCAGCGGCCCAGGTCACTATGGCTACACCTTC
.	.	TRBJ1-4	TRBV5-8	CASSLGQDNEKLFF	TGTGCCAGCAGCTTGGGGCAGGATAATGAAAAACTGTTTTTT
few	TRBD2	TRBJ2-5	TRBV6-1	CASSEGTSGLKTQYF	TGTGCCAGCAGTGAGGGGACTAGCGGTCTGAAGACCCAGTACTTC
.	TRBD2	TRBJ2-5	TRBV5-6	CASSPLGLAGQETQYF	TGTGCCAGCAGCCCCTTGGGACTAGCGGGGCAAGAGACCCAGTACTTC
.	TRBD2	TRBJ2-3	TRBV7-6	CASSLGSAGGGALYTQYF	TGTGCCAGCAGCTTAGGGTCGGCGGGCGGGGGGGCCTTATATACGCAGTATTTT
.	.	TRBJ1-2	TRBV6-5	CASSYSPGGQGYTF	TGTGCCAGCAGTTACTCACCCGGGGGGCAGGGCTACACCTTC
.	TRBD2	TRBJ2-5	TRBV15	CATSRDKGLAGRIQETQYF	TGTGCCACCAGCAGAGATAAGGGACTAGCGGGGAGAATCCAAGAGACCCAGTACTTC
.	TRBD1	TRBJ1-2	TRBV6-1	CASSDYRGGGYTF	TGTGCCAGCAGTGACTACAGGGGAGGAGGCTACACCTTC
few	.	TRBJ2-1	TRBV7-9	CASSLKSPDSSYNEQFF	TGTGCCAGCAGCTTAAAATCGCCCGACAGTTCCTACAATGAGCAGTTCTTC
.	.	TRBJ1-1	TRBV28	CASSSLGFEAFF	TGTGCCAGCAGTTCACTAGGTTTTGAAGCTTTCTTT
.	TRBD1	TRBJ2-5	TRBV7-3	CASSNNRGETQYF	TGTGCCAGCAGCAATAACAGGGGGGAGACCCAGTACTTC
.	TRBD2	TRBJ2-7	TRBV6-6	CASSYSSSGVYEQYF	TGTGCCAGCAGTTACTCGTCTAGCGGGGTATACGAGCAGTACTTC
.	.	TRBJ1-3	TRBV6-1	CASSPQDSGNTIYF	TGTGCCAGCAGTCCACAAGATTCTGGAAACACCATATATTTT
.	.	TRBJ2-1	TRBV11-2	CASSLYIGAGPNEQFF	TGTGCCAGCAGCTTATATATAGGAGCCGGTCCCAATGAGCAGTTCTTC
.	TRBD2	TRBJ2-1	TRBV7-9	CASSSTSEEQFF	TGTGCCAGCAGCTCCACTAGCGAAGAGCAGTTCTTC
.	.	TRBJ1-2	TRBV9	CASSPRQGLYGYTF	TGTGCCAGCAGCCCTCGGCAGGGCCTCTATGGCTACACCTTC
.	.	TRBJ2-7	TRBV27	CASSQRSTYEQYF	TGTGCCAGCAGCCAGCGATCAACCTACGAGCAGTACTTC
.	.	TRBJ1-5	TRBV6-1	CASSVSGNQPQHF	TGTGCCAGCAGTGTTTCAGGGAATCAGCCCCAGCATTTT
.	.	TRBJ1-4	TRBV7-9	CASSKNYGGPSNEKLFF	TGTGCCAGCAGTAAAAATTACGGGGGACCCTCGAATGAAAAACTGTTTTTT
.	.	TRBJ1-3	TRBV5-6	CASSVRVAAGNTIYF	TGTGCCAGCAGCGTGAGGGTAGCGGCTGGAAACACCATATATTTT
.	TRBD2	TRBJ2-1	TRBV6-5	CASSETSGGATQFF	TGTGCCAGCAGTGAGACTAGCGGGGGGGCCACCCAGTTCTTC
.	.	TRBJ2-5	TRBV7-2	CASSPRRGGGYQETQYF	TGTGCCAGCAGCCCCCGTAGAGGGGGGGGTTACCAAGAGACCCAGTACTTC
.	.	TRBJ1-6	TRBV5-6	CASSLSDYNSPLHF	TGTGCCAGCAGCTTGTCAGATTATAATTCACCCCTCCACTTT
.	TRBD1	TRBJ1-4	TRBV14	CASSRHHIGQVGATNEKLFF	TGTGCCAGCAGCCGACACCACATCGGACAGGTCGGTGCAACTAATGAAAAACTGTTTTTT
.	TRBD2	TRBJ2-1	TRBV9	CASSENPSGRGSSYNEQFF	TGTGCCAGCAGCGAGAATCCTAGCGGGAGGGGCAGCTCCTACAATGAGCAGTTCTTC
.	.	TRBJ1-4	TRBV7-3	CASSLSGQGNEKLFF	TGTGCCAGCAGCTTAAGTGGGCAGGGTAATGAAAAACTGTTTTTT
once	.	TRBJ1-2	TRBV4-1	CASSRRGGYTF	TGCGCCAGCAGCCGTCGCGGTGGCTACACCTTC
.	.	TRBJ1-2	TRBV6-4	CASSSYGNGYTF	TGTGCCAGCTCATCATACGGGAATGGCTACACCTTC
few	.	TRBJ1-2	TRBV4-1	CASSQARLANYGYTF	TGCGCCAGCAGCCAAGCGCGACTAGCTAACTATGGCTACACCTTC
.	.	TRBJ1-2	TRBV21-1	CAILVSRDSPNYGYTF	TGTGCCATCCTTGTGAGCCGGGACAGTCCTAACTATGGCTACACCTTC
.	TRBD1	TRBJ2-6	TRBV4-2	CASSQGTGFSGANVLTF	TGTGCCAGCAGCCAGGGGACAGGGTTCTCTGGGGCCAACGTCCTGACTTTC
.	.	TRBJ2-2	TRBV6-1	CATYSGGELFF	TGTGCCACCTACTCTGGCGGGGAGCTGTTTTTT
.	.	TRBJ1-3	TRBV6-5	CASRDRGSFGNTIYF	TGTGCCAGCAGGGACAGAGGGAGTTTTGGAAACACCATATATTTT
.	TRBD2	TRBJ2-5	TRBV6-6	CASSYSPSGELETQYF	TGTGCCAGCAGTTACTCACCTAGCGGGGAATTAGAGACCCAGTACTTC
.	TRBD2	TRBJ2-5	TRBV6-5	CASSPSGGTLETQYF	TGTGCCAGCAGCCCTAGCGGGGGGACCCTGGAGACCCAGTACTTC
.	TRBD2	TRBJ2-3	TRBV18	CASSPPGTTRDTQYF	TGTGCCAGCTCACCACCCGGGACTACGAGAGATACGCAGTATTTT
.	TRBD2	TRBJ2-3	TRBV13	CASSLELAGAWDTQYF	TGTGCCAGCAGCTTAGAACTAGCGGGAGCTTGGGATACGCAGTATTTT
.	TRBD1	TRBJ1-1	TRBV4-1	CASSHPGTGATEAFF	TGCGCCAGCAGCCATCCCGGGACAGGGGCCACTGAAGCTTTCTTT
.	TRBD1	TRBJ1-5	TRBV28	CASRPDRGNQPQHF	TGTGCCAGCAGACCCGACAGGGGAAATCAGCCCCAGCATTTT
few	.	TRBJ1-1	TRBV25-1	CASRRQGFTEAFF	TGTGCCAGCAGACGGCAGGGGTTCACTGAAGCTTTCTTT
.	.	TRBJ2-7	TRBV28	CASGSSYEQYF	TGTGCCTCTGGTAGCTCCTACGAGCAGTACTTC
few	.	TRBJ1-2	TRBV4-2	CASSQDPENYGYTF	TGTGCCAGCAGCCAAGATCCAGAAAACTATGGCTACACCTTC
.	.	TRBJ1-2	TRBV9	CASSVDGWSYGYTF	TGTGCCAGCAGCGTAGACGGGTGGAGCTATGGCTACACCTTC
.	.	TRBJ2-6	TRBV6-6	CASEMRQSSGANVLTF	TGTGCCAGCGAGATGAGACAGAGCTCTGGGGCCAACGTCCTGACTTTC
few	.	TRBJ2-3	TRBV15	CATSRGSGDGTDTQYF	TGTGCCACCAGCAGAGGGTCAGGGGATGGCACAGATACGCAGTATTTT
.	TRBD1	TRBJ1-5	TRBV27	CASSPGQGAISNQPQHF	TGTGCCAGCAGCCCGGGACAGGGGGCGATTAGCAATCAGCCCCAGCATTTT
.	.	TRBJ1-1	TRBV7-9	CASSPPTGTTEAFF	TGTGCCAGCAGCCCCCCCACAGGGACCACTGAAGCTTTCTTT
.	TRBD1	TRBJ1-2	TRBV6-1	CASSGDRGGSYGYTF	TGTGCCAGCAGTGGGGACAGGGGGGGATCCTATGGCTACACCTTC
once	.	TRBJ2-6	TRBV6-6	CASNLQGTGANVLTF	TGTGCCAGCAACTTACAGGGTACTGGGGCCAACGTCCTGACTTTC
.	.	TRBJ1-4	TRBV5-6	CASSLLGTATNEKLFF	TGTGCCAGCAGCTTGTTGGGGACTGCAACTAATGAAAAACTGTTTTTT
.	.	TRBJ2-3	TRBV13	CASSLAVTDTQYF	TGTGCCAGCAGCTTAGCGGTCACAGATACGCAGTATTTT
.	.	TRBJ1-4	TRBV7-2	CASSLAPTSEKLFF	TGTGCCAGCAGCTTAGCGCCGACAAGTGAAAAACTGTTTTTT
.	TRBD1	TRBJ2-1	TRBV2	CASSGGQEYNEQFF	TGTGCCAGCAGTGGAGGACAGGAGTACAATGAGCAGTTCTTC
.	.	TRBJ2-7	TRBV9	CASSVEVADYEQYF	TGTGCCAGCAGCGTAGAAGTGGCGGACTACGAGCAGTACTTC
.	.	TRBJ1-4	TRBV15	CATSRGSTNEKLFF	TGTGCCACCAGTCGAGGGAGCACTAATGAAAAACTGTTTTTT